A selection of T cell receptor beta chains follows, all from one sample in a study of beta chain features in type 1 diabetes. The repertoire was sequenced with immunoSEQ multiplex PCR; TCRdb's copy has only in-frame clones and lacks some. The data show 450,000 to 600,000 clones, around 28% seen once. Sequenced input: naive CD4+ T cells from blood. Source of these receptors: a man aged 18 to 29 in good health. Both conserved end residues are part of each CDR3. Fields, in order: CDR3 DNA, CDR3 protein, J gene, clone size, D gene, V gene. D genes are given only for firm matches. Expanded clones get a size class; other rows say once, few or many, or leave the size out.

CDR3 DNA: TGTGCCATCAGTGAACAACTGGACAGGGCCTCCTACGAGCAGTACTTC
CDR3 protein: CAISEQLDRASYEQYF
J gene: TRBJ2-7
clone size: once
D gene: TRBD1
V gene: TRBV10-3

CDR3 DNA: TGTGCCACCAGCAGAGTAGGAGGAGGCTGGGAGACCCAGTACTTC
CDR3 protein: CATSRVGGGWETQYF
J gene: TRBJ2-5
clone size: few
D gene: NA
V gene: TRBV15

CDR3 DNA: TGTGCCAGCAGCAGAGGGAATGAAAAACTGTTTTTT
CDR3 protein: CASSRGNEKLFF
J gene: TRBJ1-4
clone size: NA
D gene: NA
V gene: TRBV21-1

CDR3 DNA: TGTGCCAGCAGCGCACCTGCCGGTCTCTACGAGCAGTACTTC
CDR3 protein: CASSAPAGLYEQYF
J gene: TRBJ2-7
clone size: few
D gene: NA
V gene: TRBV25-1

CDR3 DNA: TGTGCCACCAGCAGAGATCTTAATCGGGTAAATTCCTACGAGCAGTACTTC
CDR3 protein: CATSRDLNRVNSYEQYF
J gene: TRBJ2-7
clone size: NA
D gene: NA
V gene: TRBV15

CDR3 DNA: TGTGCCTGGAGTCTCGGGACGGTCTACAATGAGCAGTTCTTC
CDR3 protein: CAWSLGTVYNEQFF
J gene: TRBJ2-1
clone size: NA
D gene: NA
V gene: TRBV30

CDR3 DNA: TGTGCCAGCAGTTTAGGGCGTGCTAGCACAGATACGCAGTATTTT
CDR3 protein: CASSLGRASTDTQYF
J gene: TRBJ2-3
clone size: few
D gene: NA
V gene: TRBV2

CDR3 DNA: TGTGCCAGCAGCCAAGTTCTCAGACAGGGTGAAGAGACCCAGTACTTC
CDR3 protein: CASSQVLRQGEETQYF
J gene: TRBJ2-5
clone size: NA
D gene: TRBD1
V gene: TRBV4-2

CDR3 DNA: TGTGCCATCAGTCCGGGACAGGGTCTTGAAAAACTGTTTTTT
CDR3 protein: CAISPGQGLEKLFF
J gene: TRBJ1-4
clone size: few
D gene: TRBD1
V gene: TRBV10-3

CDR3 DNA: TGTGCCTGGAGTGTACCGGTCATAGCGGTCGCGAATACGCAGTATTTT
CDR3 protein: CAWSVPVIAVANTQYF
J gene: TRBJ2-3
clone size: few
D gene: NA
V gene: TRBV30

CDR3 DNA: TGTGCCTGGAATCGAGAAGCGAACACTGAAGCTTTCTTT
CDR3 protein: CAWNREANTEAFF
J gene: TRBJ1-1
clone size: NA
D gene: NA
V gene: TRBV30

CDR3 DNA: TGCGCCAGCAGCAGACTAGCACTTGACTACGAGCAGTACTTC
CDR3 protein: CASSRLALDYEQYF
J gene: TRBJ2-7
clone size: NA
D gene: TRBD2
V gene: TRBV4-1

CDR3 DNA: TGCGCCAGCAGCCAAGAAACCCCCATGACCACCGGGGAGCTGTTTTTT
CDR3 protein: CASSQETPMTTGELFF
J gene: TRBJ2-2
clone size: few
D gene: NA
V gene: TRBV4-3

CDR3 DNA: TGTGCCAGCAGCTCCGCCGGGACACCATCAGAGACCCAGTACTTC
CDR3 protein: CASSSAGTPSETQYF
J gene: TRBJ2-5
clone size: few
D gene: NA
V gene: TRBV7-9

CDR3 DNA: TGTGCCAGCAGCGCCGCCGGCTCGTTGGGAAGTGGGACCCAGTACTTC
CDR3 protein: CASSAAGSLGSGTQYF
J gene: TRBJ2-5
clone size: NA
D gene: NA
V gene: TRBV7-9

CDR3 DNA: TGTGCCAGCAGCCGTGCGGGGCTAGCCGAAGAGACCCAGTACTTC
CDR3 protein: CASSRAGLAEETQYF
J gene: TRBJ2-5
clone size: NA
D gene: NA
V gene: TRBV11-3

CDR3 DNA: TGTGCCAGCAGCCCCGGGGCTAGCGGGAGGAACACCGGGGAGCTGTTTTTT
CDR3 protein: CASSPGASGRNTGELFF
J gene: TRBJ2-2
clone size: NA
D gene: TRBD2
V gene: TRBV4-2

CDR3 DNA: TGTGCCAGCAGCCAAGGGCTACAATCCCCCTACGAGCAGTACTTC
CDR3 protein: CASSQGLQSPYEQYF
J gene: TRBJ2-7
clone size: NA
D gene: NA
V gene: TRBV14

CDR3 DNA: TGCAGCGTTGCCCAGGGGGCGCGGGACGAGCAGTACTTC
CDR3 protein: CSVAQGARDEQYF
J gene: TRBJ2-7
clone size: NA
D gene: TRBD1
V gene: TRBV29-1

CDR3 DNA: TGTGCCAGCAGTGCGTCGCGACTAGCGGGAGGGTTAGATACGCAGTATTTT
CDR3 protein: CASSASRLAGGLDTQYF
J gene: TRBJ2-3
clone size: few
D gene: TRBD2
V gene: TRBV2

CDR3 DNA: TGTGCCAGCGAAAAAGTCGCTTCCGGGACAGGGTTGACTGAGCAGTTCTTC
CDR3 protein: CASEKVASGTGLTEQFF
J gene: TRBJ2-1
clone size: NA
D gene: TRBD1
V gene: TRBV25-1

CDR3 DNA: TGTGCCAGCAGCGCTTCGGGGAAATCGAACACCGGGGAGCTGTTTTTT
CDR3 protein: CASSASGKSNTGELFF
J gene: TRBJ2-2
clone size: NA
D gene: NA
V gene: TRBV2

CDR3 DNA: TGTGCCAGCAGCCCCGACAGGGGCCAAGCGGGGTACGAGCAGTACTTC
CDR3 protein: CASSPDRGQAGYEQYF
J gene: TRBJ2-7
clone size: NA
D gene: NA
V gene: TRBV7-2

CDR3 DNA: TGCAGCGTGGGACTAGCGGGAACCGGGCAGTTCTTC
CDR3 protein: CSVGLAGTGQFF
J gene: TRBJ2-1
clone size: few
D gene: TRBD2
V gene: TRBV29-1

CDR3 DNA: TGTGCCAGCAGTGAAGGTGCGTGGGAGCAGTACTTC
CDR3 protein: CASSEGAWEQYF
J gene: TRBJ2-7
clone size: few
D gene: NA
V gene: TRBV2

CDR3 DNA: TGTGCCAGCAGCTTCGGACAGTTGAACACTGAAGCTTTCTTT
CDR3 protein: CASSFGQLNTEAFF
J gene: TRBJ1-1
clone size: NA
D gene: NA
V gene: TRBV7-8

CDR3 DNA: TGTGCCAGCAGTCTGGGAGAATATCAGCCCCAGCATTTT
CDR3 protein: CASSLGEYQPQHF
J gene: TRBJ1-5
clone size: few
D gene: NA
V gene: TRBV6-6

CDR3 DNA: TGCGCCAGCAGCCAAGACGAACCCGGGACAGCCACAGATACGCAGTATTTT
CDR3 protein: CASSQDEPGTATDTQYF
J gene: TRBJ2-3
clone size: NA
D gene: TRBD1
V gene: TRBV4-3